Listed below are T cell receptor beta chains from one sample, sequenced in a study of cytomegalovirus exposure and HLA in healthy donors. Here immunoSEQ multiplex PCR was the method, and the copy in TCRdb shows in-frame clones only, minus some. The profile shows about 120,000 clones, about 79% of them singletons. Sequenced sample: PBMCs. The receptors stem from a woman in her fifties or sixties in good health and CMV-seronegative. Both conserved end residues are part of each CDR3. The order of the fields is D gene, V gene, J gene, clone size, CDR3 DNA, CDR3 protein. A D gene is named only where the DNA matches it firmly. Clone size is shown for a subset of rows, as once, few, many or a class of expanded clone.

d_gene: NA; v_gene: TRBV10-1; j_gene: TRBJ2-1; abundance: NA; CDR3nt: TGCGCCAGCAGAGACCACATTGTGACGGGAAAGTTTGATGAGCAGTTCTTC; CDR3aa: CASRDHIVTGKFDEQFF
d_gene: TRBD1; v_gene: TRBV7-2; j_gene: TRBJ2-7; abundance: NA; CDR3nt: TGTGCCAGCAGATCCGGGACAGGCTCCTACGAGCAGTACTTC; CDR3aa: CASRSGTGSYEQYF
d_gene: TRBD1; v_gene: TRBV11-3; j_gene: TRBJ2-1; abundance: NA; CDR3nt: TGTGCCAGCAGCCGCCTCTCAGGGGGTGAGCAGTTCTTC; CDR3aa: CASSRLSGGEQFF
d_gene: NA; v_gene: TRBV29-1; j_gene: TRBJ2-2; abundance: NA; CDR3nt: TGCAGCGTTAGTAGATACACCGGGGAGCTGTTTTTT; CDR3aa: CSVSRYTGELFF
d_gene: TRBD2; v_gene: TRBV7-2; j_gene: TRBJ2-3; abundance: NA; CDR3nt: TGTGCCAGCAGCTTAGAGGTGGGAGGGCGTAGCACAGATACGCAGTATTTT; CDR3aa: CASSLEVGGRSTDTQYF
d_gene: TRBD1; v_gene: TRBV5-1; j_gene: TRBJ2-2; abundance: NA; CDR3nt: TGCGCCAGCAGCTGGCCAGGGGGTATAAACACCGGGGAGCTGTTTTTT; CDR3aa: CASSWPGGINTGELFF
d_gene: NA; v_gene: TRBV19; j_gene: TRBJ1-2; abundance: NA; CDR3nt: TGTGCCACCCAGGCGGGAGCAACCCAGGGCTATGGCTACACCTTC; CDR3aa: CATQAGATQGYGYTF
d_gene: NA; v_gene: TRBV4-2; j_gene: TRBJ2-2; abundance: NA; CDR3nt: TGTGCCAGCAGCTATGGAGGGACCGGGGAGCTGTTTTTT; CDR3aa: CASSYGGTGELFF
d_gene: TRBD1; v_gene: TRBV27; j_gene: TRBJ2-7; abundance: NA; CDR3nt: TGTGCCAGCAGTTGGAACGCGAGGACAGGGGACTACGAGCAGTACTTC; CDR3aa: CASSWNARTGDYEQYF
d_gene: NA; v_gene: TRBV11-3; j_gene: TRBJ2-5; abundance: once; CDR3nt: TGTGCCAGCAGCTTAATAGCAGCAGAGACCCAGTACTTC; CDR3aa: CASSLIAAETQYF
d_gene: NA; v_gene: TRBV19; j_gene: TRBJ1-3; abundance: NA; CDR3nt: TGTGCCAGTAGGCAGCTAGCTGGAAACACCATATATTTT; CDR3aa: CASRQLAGNTIYF
d_gene: TRBD1; v_gene: TRBV27; j_gene: TRBJ1-5; abundance: NA; CDR3nt: TGTGCCAGCAGTGCTACAGGGGCTAGCAATCAGCCCCAGCATTTT; CDR3aa: CASSATGASNQPQHF
d_gene: TRBD1; v_gene: TRBV2; j_gene: TRBJ1-6; abundance: NA; CDR3nt: TGTGCCAGCATCTCCGGGACAGATAATTCACCCCTCCACTTT; CDR3aa: CASISGTDNSPLHF
d_gene: TRBD1; v_gene: TRBV13; j_gene: TRBJ2-7; abundance: few; CDR3nt: TGTGCCAGCAGCTTGGACAGGGTAATTGGCGAGCAGTACTTC; CDR3aa: CASSLDRVIGEQYF
d_gene: TRBD2; v_gene: TRBV4-3; j_gene: TRBJ2-7; abundance: NA; CDR3nt: TGCGCCAGCAGCCGAGAGACTAGCGGCAACTACGAGCAGTACTTC; CDR3aa: CASSRETSGNYEQYF
d_gene: NA; v_gene: TRBV11-2; j_gene: TRBJ2-7; abundance: NA; CDR3nt: TGTGCCAGCAGCTTAGATCTCCACGAGCAGTACTTC; CDR3aa: CASSLDLHEQYF
d_gene: NA; v_gene: TRBV25-1; j_gene: TRBJ1-6; abundance: NA; CDR3nt: TGTGCCAGCAGTGAATTCGGGGGGACTAATTCACCCCTCCACTTT; CDR3aa: CASSEFGGTNSPLHF
d_gene: NA; v_gene: TRBV4-1; j_gene: TRBJ2-1; abundance: once; CDR3nt: TGCGCCAGCAGCCAGAGGGACTCCAATGGGGATGAGCAGTTCTTC; CDR3aa: CASSQRDSNGDEQFF
d_gene: TRBD2; v_gene: TRBV19; j_gene: TRBJ2-5; abundance: NA; CDR3nt: TGTGCCAGTAGTCGGGCGACTAGCGGGAGATCAGAGACCCAGTACTTC; CDR3aa: CASSRATSGRSETQYF
d_gene: TRBD1; v_gene: TRBV4-2; j_gene: TRBJ2-6; abundance: NA; CDR3nt: TGTGCCAGCAGCCCCCCCTCCAGGGACAGAACTAACTCTGGGGCCAACGTCCTGACTTTC; CDR3aa: CASSPPSRDRTNSGANVLTF
d_gene: TRBD2; v_gene: TRBV30; j_gene: TRBJ2-1; abundance: NA; CDR3nt: TGTGCCTGGAGTGAAGGGTCTAGCGGCGAGCAGTTCTTC; CDR3aa: CAWSEGSSGEQFF
d_gene: TRBD2; v_gene: TRBV19; j_gene: TRBJ2-3; abundance: NA; CDR3nt: TGTGCCAGTAGTAGGCAAGGGACTAGCGGGATTTCAGATACGCAGTATTTT; CDR3aa: CASSRQGTSGISDTQYF
d_gene: TRBD2; v_gene: TRBV19; j_gene: TRBJ2-2; abundance: NA; CDR3nt: TGTGCCAGCTGTCGGGGGTTAGCGGGCACCGGGGAGCTGTTTTTT; CDR3aa: CASCRGLAGTGELFF
d_gene: TRBD2; v_gene: TRBV9; j_gene: TRBJ2-5; abundance: few; CDR3nt: TGTGCCAGCGGGGAGGCGGGAGATGAGACCCAGTACTTC; CDR3aa: CASGEAGDETQYF
d_gene: NA; v_gene: TRBV7-2; j_gene: TRBJ2-2; abundance: NA; CDR3nt: TGTGCCAGCAGCCCTCAGAGACAGAAAGCGAACACCGGGGAGCTGTTTTTT; CDR3aa: CASSPQRQKANTGELFF
d_gene: TRBD2; v_gene: TRBV7-2; j_gene: TRBJ2-3; abundance: NA; CDR3nt: TGTGCCAGCAGCTTAGTCACTAGCGGGAGTGCAGATACGCAGTATTTT; CDR3aa: CASSLVTSGSADTQYF
d_gene: TRBD2; v_gene: TRBV4-3; j_gene: TRBJ2-2; abundance: NA; CDR3nt: TGCGCCAGCAGCCATACTAGCGGGACGAACACCGGGGAGCTGTTTTTT; CDR3aa: CASSHTSGTNTGELFF
d_gene: NA; v_gene: TRBV29-1; j_gene: TRBJ1-1; abundance: NA; CDR3nt: TGCAGCGTTGAGGGGGGTGGTGAAGCTTTCTTT; CDR3aa: CSVEGGGEAFF
d_gene: TRBD1; v_gene: TRBV5-1; j_gene: TRBJ2-3; abundance: NA; CDR3nt: TGCGCCAGCAGCTACAGACAGGGGGACACAGATACGCAGTATTTT; CDR3aa: CASSYRQGDTDTQYF
d_gene: NA; v_gene: TRBV25-1; j_gene: TRBJ2-3; abundance: once; CDR3nt: TGTGCCAGCAGTGAATTATTGGCAGGGTTAGCAGATACGCAGTATTTT; CDR3aa: CASSELLAGLADTQYF
d_gene: NA; v_gene: TRBV28; j_gene: TRBJ1-2; abundance: few; CDR3nt: TGTGCCAGCAGTTTCGAGGGGGATAACTATGGCTACACCTTC; CDR3aa: CASSFEGDNYGYTF
d_gene: TRBD2; v_gene: TRBV19; j_gene: TRBJ2-1; abundance: NA; CDR3nt: TGTGCCAGTGGACTAGACGCGTCCTACAATGAGCAGTTCTTC; CDR3aa: CASGLDASYNEQFF
d_gene: NA; v_gene: TRBV28; j_gene: TRBJ1-5; abundance: NA; CDR3nt: TGTGCCAGCAGGTTACCAGGTGGGGGAGGTTTGGTACATTTT; CDR3aa: CASRLPGGGGLVHF
d_gene: NA; v_gene: TRBV19; j_gene: TRBJ1-1; abundance: NA; CDR3nt: TGTGCCAGTATCGCTAAGGGCCGAGGGTACACTGAAGCTTTCTTT; CDR3aa: CASIAKGRGYTEAFF
d_gene: NA; v_gene: TRBV28; j_gene: TRBJ2-2; abundance: NA; CDR3nt: TGTGCCAGCCGAGCGTCGACCGGGGAGCTGTTTTTT; CDR3aa: CASRASTGELFF
d_gene: TRBD2; v_gene: TRBV28; j_gene: TRBJ2-5; abundance: NA; CDR3nt: TGTGCCAGCAGCCGGGGGGGGCCTACCCAGTACTTC; CDR3aa: CASSRGGPTQYF
d_gene: TRBD1; v_gene: TRBV28; j_gene: TRBJ2-1; abundance: NA; CDR3nt: TGTGCCAGCAGTTTATGGGACAGGGACAATGAGCAGTTCTTC; CDR3aa: CASSLWDRDNEQFF
d_gene: NA; v_gene: TRBV7-9; j_gene: TRBJ1-3; abundance: NA; CDR3nt: TGTGCCAGCAGCCAAGGGACATCTGGAAACACCATATATTTT; CDR3aa: CASSQGTSGNTIYF
d_gene: NA; v_gene: TRBV7-9; j_gene: TRBJ2-2; abundance: few; CDR3nt: TGTGCCAGCAGCCCTATTACCGGGGAGCTGTTTTTT; CDR3aa: CASSPITGELFF
d_gene: NA; v_gene: TRBV27; j_gene: TRBJ2-7; abundance: NA; CDR3nt: TGTGCCAGCACGGCAGGATCCAGCTCCTACGAGCAGTACTTC; CDR3aa: CASTAGSSSYEQYF
d_gene: TRBD1; v_gene: TRBV6-5; j_gene: TRBJ2-4; abundance: NA; CDR3nt: TGTGCCAGCAGGGGGGGACAGGGGAGTAGGAACATTCAGTACTTC; CDR3aa: CASRGGQGSRNIQYF
d_gene: TRBD1; v_gene: TRBV27; j_gene: TRBJ2-1; abundance: NA; CDR3nt: TGTGCCAGCAGATCCCAAGGACAGGTTAACAATGAGCAGTTCTTC; CDR3aa: CASRSQGQVNNEQFF
d_gene: TRBD2; v_gene: TRBV11-2; j_gene: TRBJ2-1; abundance: once; CDR3nt: TGTGCCAGCAGCTTACTAGCGGGAGCTCTCAATGAGCAGTTCTTC; CDR3aa: CASSLLAGALNEQFF
d_gene: NA; v_gene: TRBV5-6; j_gene: TRBJ2-7; abundance: NA; CDR3nt: TGTGCCAGCAGCCAGGGAACCTACGAGCAGTACTTC; CDR3aa: CASSQGTYEQYF
d_gene: NA; v_gene: TRBV7-2; j_gene: TRBJ2-1; abundance: NA; CDR3nt: TGTGCCAGCAGCCCCCAGTGGCGGGTAGCACGGAATGAGCAGTTCTTC; CDR3aa: CASSPQWRVARNEQFF
d_gene: NA; v_gene: TRBV6-5; j_gene: TRBJ1-2; abundance: NA; CDR3nt: TGTGCCAGCAGTTACTCGCCCTTAGGGGATGGCTACACCTTC; CDR3aa: CASSYSPLGDGYTF
d_gene: TRBD1; v_gene: TRBV27; j_gene: TRBJ1-2; abundance: few; CDR3nt: TGTGCCAGTGCCCCGGTAGATACAGGGGTGTATCGAGGCTACACCTTC; CDR3aa: CASAPVDTGVYRGYTF
d_gene: TRBD2; v_gene: TRBV11-3; j_gene: TRBJ2-1; abundance: NA; CDR3nt: TGTGCCAGCAGTGAAGCGGGGGGGGACAATGAGCAGTTCTTC; CDR3aa: CASSEAGGDNEQFF
d_gene: TRBD1; v_gene: TRBV5-4; j_gene: TRBJ2-3; abundance: NA; CDR3nt: TGTGCCAGCAGCCGACAGGGGGCGGGAGCAGATACGCAGTATTTT; CDR3aa: CASSRQGAGADTQYF
d_gene: TRBD1; v_gene: TRBV29-1; j_gene: TRBJ2-7; abundance: few; CDR3nt: TGCAGCGTTGAAGATACAGGGGGCGCGGACGAGCAGTACTTC; CDR3aa: CSVEDTGGADEQYF
d_gene: TRBD1; v_gene: TRBV19; j_gene: TRBJ2-7; abundance: NA; CDR3nt: TGTGCCAGTAGTATAAGTCCAGACAGGGCCTACGAGCAGTACTTC; CDR3aa: CASSISPDRAYEQYF
d_gene: NA; v_gene: TRBV28; j_gene: TRBJ2-7; abundance: once; CDR3nt: TGTGCCAGCAGTTTCAAGGGGATAAGCTCCTACGAGCAGTACTTC; CDR3aa: CASSFKGISSYEQYF
d_gene: TRBD1; v_gene: TRBV5-4; j_gene: TRBJ1-3; abundance: NA; CDR3nt: TGTGCCAGCAGCTCGTTACAGGGGGAAACCGGTAACACCATATATTTT; CDR3aa: CASSSLQGETGNTIYF
d_gene: NA; v_gene: TRBV29-1; j_gene: TRBJ2-7; abundance: once; CDR3nt: TGCAGCGTTGAAGTGGAAGGGGCTAACTCCTACGAGCAGTACTTC; CDR3aa: CSVEVEGANSYEQYF
d_gene: TRBD1; v_gene: TRBV7-9; j_gene: TRBJ2-7; abundance: NA; CDR3nt: TGTGCCAGCAGCCCGAGGGGGCCAGACGGGCAGTACTTC; CDR3aa: CASSPRGPDGQYF